This TCR beta chain was recovered during a study of T cell responses to AZD1222 COVID-19 vaccine. Method: immunoSEQ multiplex PCR; TCRdb's copy keeps in-frame clones and lacks some. The sample includes around 150,000 clones, approximately 85% of them seen just once. V was clipped by 0 bases and J by 3 bases, with 21 bases between them. This CDR3 has 18 amino acids. The germline CDR1 and CDR2 sequences are SGHRS and YFSETQ. About this clone itself: Its target is not known.

Study-wide results and caveats: An increase in Spike-specific TCR breadth and depth was observed after two AZD1222 doses. Nearly half of spike-specific TCRs reportedly target variant regions that are unmutated in the B.1.351 and B.1.1.7 variants. Vaccine-related CD4 TCRs covered spike, predominating at 160-218 and 743-854.

The receptor was isolated from an adult who received the MenACWY meningococcal vaccine as a control. The genes are TRBV5-1 and TRBJ1-2, with D possibly being TRBD1 (5 bases). The input for sequencing was peripheral blood, taken 28 days after the second dose of the MenACWY control vaccine. Written as DNA, the CDR3 is TGCGCCAGCAGCTTGGCCCCCCCAGGGCCTAGGGCAGACTATGGCTACACCTTC. Its translation is CASSLAPPGPRADYGYTF.